What follows are 22 T cell receptor beta chains derived from one specimen sequenced in a study of cytomegalovirus exposure and HLA in healthy donors. PCR employed 60 Vbeta and 13 Jbeta primers. Measured with immunoSEQ multiplex PCR; TCRdb has only the in-frame clones, and not every one. In the table there are over 200,000 clones, 85% to 90% of which are singletons. Sequencing was carried out using PBMCs. Receptors were obtained from a woman under 30 in good health and CMV-seronegative.

The CDR3 region has the DNA TGTGCCAGCAGCCTACTTGGGCAGCTGGTAGGCTACACCTTC. It specifies CASSLLGQLVGYTF. The chain joins TRBV27 to TRBJ1-2; the D is unclear. Germline V gene data show CDR1 as MNHEY and CDR2 as SMNVEV (reference sequence). The CDR3 contains 14 residues. V gave up 6 bases and J gave up 8 bases, with 19 bases separating them.

This chain links TRBV5-1 with TRBJ1-1, with D perhaps matching TRBD1 (6 bases). Germline V lookup: CDR1 SGHRS, CDR2 YFSETQ. This CDR3 is built from 16 residues. V lost 0 bases and J 3 bases, leaving 15 bases between the germline ends. Here the CDR3 reads CASSLATGTPDTEAFF. The CDR3 DNA reads TGCGCCAGCAGCTTGGCTACGGGGACACCAGACACTGAAGCTTTCTTT.

In nucleotides, the CDR3 is TGTGCCAGCAGCTTAGCATCGAGACAGGGGGCCGGGGGCTACACCTTC. Its translation: CASSLASRQGAGGYTF. The J gene is TRBJ1-2, the V gene TRBV7-9, with 10 bases matching TRBD1. The germline gives CDR1 SEHNR, CDR2 FQNEAQ (reference sequence). The CDR3 consists of 16 residues. Trimming removed 0 bases from V and 8 bases from J; junction bases left unmatched: 9.

CDR3 in amino acids: CASSQERRQGGNQPQHF. The CDR3 DNA is TGCGCCAGCAGCCAAGAAAGAAGACAGGGAGGCAATCAGCCCCAGCATTTT. The chain uses TRBV4-1 and TRBJ1-5, with TRBD1 matching over 7 bases. The germline V gene has CDR1 MGHRA and CDR2 YSYEKL. After removal of 0 bases from V and 2 bases from J, the junction contained 7 bases not matched to a gene. This CDR3 spans 17 amino acids.

The rearrangement links TRBV27 to TRBJ2-3, with 7 bases lining up with TRBD2. The CDR3 spans 16 residues. Trimming removed 4 bases from V and 3 bases from J; junction bases left unmatched: 10. Germline assignment: CDR1 MNHEY and CDR2 SMNVEV (reference sequence). CDR3 loop: CASSSRSSGVTDTQYF. CDR3 sequence (DNA): TGTGCCAGCAGTTCGCGCTCCAGCGGGGTTACAGATACGCAGTATTTT.

The V gene is TRBV6-5, the J gene TRBJ2-7, with D perhaps matching TRBD2 (6 bases). V gave up 4 bases and J gave up 2 bases, with 15 bases separating them. Germline V gives CDR1 MNHEY, CDR2 SVGAGI. The CDR3 loop spans 15 amino acids. CDR3 protein: CASSSRARGTYEQYF. CDR3 DNA sequence: TGTGCCAGCAGTTCCCGGGCTCGGGGGACCTACGAGCAGTACTTC.

The chain employs TRBV10-1 and TRBJ2-1, with 8 positions matching TRBD2. V gave up 4 bases and J gave up 9 bases; unmatched junction bases: 11. Germline V lookup: CDR1 WNHNN, CDR2 SYGVQD (reference sequence). The CDR3 is 15 residues long. The CDR3 protein is CASSGGGLVASEQFF. In nucleotides, the CDR3 is TGCGCCAGCAGTGGTGGGGGACTAGTCGCTTCTGAGCAGTTCTTC.

CDR3 in amino acids: CASSATSGSSETQYF. CDR3 in DNA: TGTGCCAGCAGCGCGACTAGCGGGAGTTCGGAGACCCAGTACTTC. The V and J genes are TRBV9 and TRBJ2-5; 12 positions agree with TRBD2. Germline CDR1 reads SGDLS; CDR2 reads YYNGEE. The CDR3 is 15 residues long. V was clipped by 3 bases and J by 5 bases; unmatched bases: 5.

The CDR3 coding sequence is TGCGCCAGCAGCCAAGGAGTTAGCGGGGTCACGGTGTCCAAAAACATTCAGTACTTC. Residues: CASSQGVSGVTVSKNIQYF. V is TRBV4-3 and J is TRBJ2-4; 8 bases agree with TRBD2. The CDR3 loop spans 19 amino acids. Germline loops: CDR1 LGHNA, CDR2 YSLEER. With 1 base clipped from V and 2 bases from J, the junction kept 13 bases outside the gene matches.

CDR3 coding DNA: TGTGCCAGCAGCTTTCTCTCCCGGGACACCACTGAAGCTTTCTTT. Its translation is CASSFLSRDTTEAFF. The chain couples TRBV5-6 to TRBJ1-1; a possible D gene is TRBD1 (6 bases). Looked up from germline, CDR1 is SGHDT and CDR2 is YYEEEE. This CDR3 comprises 15 residues. Trimming cost V 2 bases and J 4 bases, with 15 bases left between them.

This clone has only a few counts. The CDR3 DNA is TGTGCCAGCAGCCAAGAACCCCTGACAGGGGGAAGGGACTATGGCTACACCTTC. Amino acids: CASSQEPLTGGRDYGYTF. This chain links TRBV4-2 with TRBJ1-2; 9 nucleotides match TRBD1. This CDR3 has 18 residues. The V segment lost 0 bases and the J segment 3 bases; nucleotides outside the gene matches: 11. CDR1 and CDR2 (germline): LGHNA, YNFKEQ.

V gene TRBV7-8 combines with J gene TRBJ2-5, with TRBD1 identical over 9 bases. Germline V lookup: CDR1 SGHVS, CDR2 FQNEAQ. This CDR3 has 15 residues. Trimming removed 5 bases from V and 4 bases from J; junction bases left unmatched: 8. The CDR3 sequence: CASSPETGGGETQYF. The CDR3 DNA reads TGTGCCAGCAGCCCGGAGACAGGGGGTGGAGAGACCCAGTACTTC.

The chain carries TRBV4-2 and TRBJ2-5; D unresolved. The DNA matches TRBJ2-7 better at its end, which makes the J call doubtful. The CDR3 spans 13 residues. Germline CDR1 and CDR2: LGHNA and YNFKEQ. The chain's CDR3 is CASSQQAFYEQYF. The CDR3 region has the DNA TGTGCCAGCAGCCAACAGGCCTTCTACGAGCAGTACTTC.

The V and J genes are TRBV10-1 and TRBJ1-2; D call uncertain. V was pared by 8 bases and J by 5 bases, with 12 bases between. Germline V lookup: CDR1 WNHNN, CDR2 SYGVQD (reference sequence). CDR3 size: 12 residues. CDR3 nucleotide sequence: TGCGCCAGCTACCGAGAGGTGTATGGCTACACCTTC. It is translated as CASYREVYGYTF.

This chain uses TRBV19 with TRBJ1-1; 9 bases match TRBD1. Per the germline V gene, CDR1 is LNHDA and CDR2 is SQIVND (reference sequence). V lost 4 bases and J lost 0; bases outside the gene matches: 3. The CDR3 runs 15 residues. The DNA of the CDR3 is TGTGCCAGTAGTACCTGGACAGGGGTGAACACTGAAGCTTTCTTT. Its translation: CASSTWTGVNTEAFF.

The chain is built from TRBV5-6 and TRBJ2-1; TRBD2 aligns across 9 bases. CDR3 length equals 16 residues. The germline V gene has CDR1 SGHDT and CDR2 YYEEEE. V shed 0 bases and J 11 bases; nucleotides not matched to a gene: 12. DNA for the CDR3: TGTGCCAGCAGCTTGGCTCTTACCAGGACTAGCGATAAGCAGTTCTTC. As protein: CASSLALTRTSDKQFF.

The chain links TRBV15 to TRBJ2-5, with D possibly being TRBD2 (6 bases). The CDR3 length is 14 residues. Germline CDR1 and CDR2: LNHNV and YYDKDF (reference sequence). V lost 0 bases and J 7 bases, leaving 12 bases between the germline ends. DNA for the CDR3: TGTGCCACCAGCAGAGATGGGGACGGGGGGACCCAGTACTTC. It encodes CATSRDGDGGTQYF.

The chain recombines TRBV2 with TRBJ1-2; TRBD1 is a possible D gene (6 bases). Trimming stripped 3 bases from V and 2 bases from J, with 10 bases between. The CDR3 contains 14 residues. In germline, CDR1 is SNHLY, CDR2 FYNNEI. CDR3 nucleotides: TGTGCCAGCAGTGATCAGGGGATCAACTATGGCTACACCTTC. Residues: CASSDQGINYGYTF.

This clone occurred once. The chain couples TRBV6-1 to TRBJ2-6; tentatively, D is TRBD1 (6 bases). The germline gives CDR1 MNHNS, CDR2 SASEGT. This CDR3 is built from 19 residues. The V end was cut by 2 bases, the J end by 0 bases, with 17 bases between. The CDR3 DNA follows: TGTGCCAGCAGTGAATATGGGGGCAGCCCCTTCTCTGGGGCCAACGTCCTGACTTTC. It encodes CASSEYGGSPFSGANVLTF.

This clone was recorded a few times. The rearrangement joins TRBV19 to TRBJ2-5, with TRBD2 matching 13 bases. V lost 7 bases, J lost 1 base, and 3 bases stayed unmatched. The CDR3 spans 15 residues. Germline CDR1 is LNHDA and CDR2 is SQIVND (reference sequence). The CDR3 region has the DNA TGTGCCAGTACCGGGACTAGCGGGGCCCAAGAGACCCAGTACTTC. Encoded protein: CASTGTSGAQETQYF.

This clone was recorded a few times. The CDR3 here is CASSYDNPNQPQHF. DNA of the CDR3: TGTGCCAGCTCATACGACAACCCCAATCAGCCCCAGCATTTT. This chain links TRBV18 with TRBJ1-5, with D unresolved. V was cut by 5 bases and J by 3 bases, with 11 bases left in between. Germline CDR1 and CDR2: KGHSH and LQKENI. This CDR3 region has 14 residues.

The rearrangement links TRBV11-2 to TRBJ2-1, with TRBD2 as a possible D gene (7 bases). Per the germline V gene, CDR1 is SGHAT and CDR2 is FQNNGV. The V and J ends lost 5 bases and 0 bases respectively, with 20 bases between them. The CDR3 is 18 residues long. The chain's CDR3 is CASSGGLGRGSSYNEQFF. The CDR3 DNA follows: TGTGCCAGCAGCGGGGGCCTGGGGCGGGGGAGCTCCTACAATGAGCAGTTCTTC.